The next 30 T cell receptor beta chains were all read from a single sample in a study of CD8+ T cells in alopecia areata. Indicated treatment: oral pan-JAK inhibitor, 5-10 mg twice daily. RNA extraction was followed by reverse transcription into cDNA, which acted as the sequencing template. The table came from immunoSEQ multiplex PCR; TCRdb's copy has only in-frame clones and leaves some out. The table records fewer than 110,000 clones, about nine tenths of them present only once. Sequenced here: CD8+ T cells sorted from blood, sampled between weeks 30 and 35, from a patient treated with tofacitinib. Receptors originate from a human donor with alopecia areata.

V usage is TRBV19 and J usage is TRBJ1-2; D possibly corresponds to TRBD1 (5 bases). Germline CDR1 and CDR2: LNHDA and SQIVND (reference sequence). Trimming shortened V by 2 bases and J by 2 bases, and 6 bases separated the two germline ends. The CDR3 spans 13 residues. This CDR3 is CASSISGNYGYTF. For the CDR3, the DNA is TGTGCCAGTAGTATATCAGGGAACTATGGCTACACCTTC.

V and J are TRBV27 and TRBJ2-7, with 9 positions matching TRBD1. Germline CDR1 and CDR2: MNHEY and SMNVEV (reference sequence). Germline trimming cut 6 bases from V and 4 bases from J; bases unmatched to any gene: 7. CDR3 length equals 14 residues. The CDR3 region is CASRPGQGSYEQYF. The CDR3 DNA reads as TGTGCCAGCAGACCGGGACAGGGTTCTTACGAGCAGTACTTC.

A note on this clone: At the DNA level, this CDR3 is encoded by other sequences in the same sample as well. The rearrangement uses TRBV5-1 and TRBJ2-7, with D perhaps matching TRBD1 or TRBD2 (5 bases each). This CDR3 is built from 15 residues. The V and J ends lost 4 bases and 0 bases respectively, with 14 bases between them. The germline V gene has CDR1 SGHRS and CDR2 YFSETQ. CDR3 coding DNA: TGCGCCAGCAGCCCGGGGCAGCCGAGCTCCTACGAGCAGTACTTC. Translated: CASSPGQPSSYEQYF.

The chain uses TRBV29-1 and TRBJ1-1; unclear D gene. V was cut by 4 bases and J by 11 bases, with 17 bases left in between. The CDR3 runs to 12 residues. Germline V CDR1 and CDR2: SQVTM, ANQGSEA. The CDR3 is CSVVSGRLGAFF. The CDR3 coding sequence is TGCAGCGTTGTCTCCGGACGACTCGGGGCTTTCTTT.

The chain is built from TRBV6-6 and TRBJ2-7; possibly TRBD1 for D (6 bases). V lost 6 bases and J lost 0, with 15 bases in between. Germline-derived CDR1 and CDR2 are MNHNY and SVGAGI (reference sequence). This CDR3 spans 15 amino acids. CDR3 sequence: CASSPSSGDSYEQYF. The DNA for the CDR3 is TGTGCCAGCAGCCCTAGTTCAGGGGACTCCTACGAGCAGTACTTC.

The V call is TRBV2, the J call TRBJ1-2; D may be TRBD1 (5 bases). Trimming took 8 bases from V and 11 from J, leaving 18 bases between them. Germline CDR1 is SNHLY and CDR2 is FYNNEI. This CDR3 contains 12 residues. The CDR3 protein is CASGKGPMGYTF. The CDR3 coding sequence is TGTGCCAGCGGGAAGGGACCTATGGGTTACACCTTC.

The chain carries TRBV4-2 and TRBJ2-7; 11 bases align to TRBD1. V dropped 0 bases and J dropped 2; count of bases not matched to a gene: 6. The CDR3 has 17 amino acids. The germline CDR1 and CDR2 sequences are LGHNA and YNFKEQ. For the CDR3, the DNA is TGTGCCAGCAGCCAAGATTTCGGACAGGGGGCAGCCTACGAGCAGTACTTC. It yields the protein CASSQDFGQGAAYEQYF.

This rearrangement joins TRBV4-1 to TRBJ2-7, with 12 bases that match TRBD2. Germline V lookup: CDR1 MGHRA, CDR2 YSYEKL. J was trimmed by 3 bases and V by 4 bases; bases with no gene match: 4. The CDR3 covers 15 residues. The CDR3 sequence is CASSPQTSGSYEQYF. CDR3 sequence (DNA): TGCGCCAGCAGCCCGCAGACTAGCGGGAGCTACGAGCAGTACTTC.

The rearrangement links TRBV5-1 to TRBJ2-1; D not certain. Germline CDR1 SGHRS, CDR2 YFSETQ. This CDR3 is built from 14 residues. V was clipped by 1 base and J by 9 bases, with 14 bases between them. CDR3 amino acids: CASSLRPLWGEQFF. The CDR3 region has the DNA TGCGCCAGCAGCTTGCGCCCCCTCTGGGGTGAGCAGTTCTTC.

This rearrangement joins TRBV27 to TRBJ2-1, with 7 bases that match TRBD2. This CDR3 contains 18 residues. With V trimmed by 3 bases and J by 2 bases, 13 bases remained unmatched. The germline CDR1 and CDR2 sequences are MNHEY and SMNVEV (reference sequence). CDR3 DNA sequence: TGTGCCAGCAGTTTTGCCTCTGGACTAGGGTTGGCCTACAATGAGCAGTTCTTC. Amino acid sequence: CASSFASGLGLAYNEQFF.

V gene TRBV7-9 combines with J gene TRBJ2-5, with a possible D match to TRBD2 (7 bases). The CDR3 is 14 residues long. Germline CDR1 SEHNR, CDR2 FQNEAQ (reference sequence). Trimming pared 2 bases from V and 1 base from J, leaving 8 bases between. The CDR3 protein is CASSLRGAQETQYF. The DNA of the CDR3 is TGTGCCAGCAGCTTACGGGGGGCCCAAGAGACCCAGTACTTC.

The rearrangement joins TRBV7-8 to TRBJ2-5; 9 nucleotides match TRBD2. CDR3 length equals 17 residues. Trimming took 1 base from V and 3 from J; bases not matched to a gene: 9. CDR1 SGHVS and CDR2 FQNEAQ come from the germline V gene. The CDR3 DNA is TGTGCCAGCAGCTTAGAACGAGCGGGAGGAGAAGAAGAGACCCAGTACTTC. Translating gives CASSLERAGGEEETQYF.

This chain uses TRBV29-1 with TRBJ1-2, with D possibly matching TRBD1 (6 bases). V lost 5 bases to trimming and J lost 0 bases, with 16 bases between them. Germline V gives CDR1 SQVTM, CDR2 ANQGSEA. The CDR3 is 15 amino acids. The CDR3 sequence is CSVSGDARANYGYTF. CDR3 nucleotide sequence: TGCAGCGTTTCAGGGGACGCCAGAGCTAACTATGGCTACACCTTC.

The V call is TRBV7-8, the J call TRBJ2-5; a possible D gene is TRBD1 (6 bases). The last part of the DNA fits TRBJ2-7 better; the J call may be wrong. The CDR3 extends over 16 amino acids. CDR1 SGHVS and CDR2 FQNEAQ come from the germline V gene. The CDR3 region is CASSAWTAPDPYEQYF. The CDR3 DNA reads TGTGCCAGCAGCGCCTGGACAGCGCCCGATCCCTACGAGCAGTACTTC.

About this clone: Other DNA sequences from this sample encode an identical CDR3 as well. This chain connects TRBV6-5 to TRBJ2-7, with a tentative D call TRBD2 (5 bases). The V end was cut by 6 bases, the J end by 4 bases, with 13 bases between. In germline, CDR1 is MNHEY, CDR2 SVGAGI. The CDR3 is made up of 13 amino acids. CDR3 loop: CASSYGGSYEQYF. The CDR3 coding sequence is TGTGCCAGCAGCTATGGCGGGTCTTACGAGCAGTACTTC.

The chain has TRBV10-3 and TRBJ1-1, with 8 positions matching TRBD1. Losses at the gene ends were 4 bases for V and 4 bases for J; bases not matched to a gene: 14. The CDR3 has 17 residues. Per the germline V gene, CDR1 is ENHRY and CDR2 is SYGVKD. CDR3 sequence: CAISVTGQGSWVTEAFF. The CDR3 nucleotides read TGTGCCATCAGTGTCACTGGACAGGGTTCATGGGTCACTGAAGCTTTCTTT.

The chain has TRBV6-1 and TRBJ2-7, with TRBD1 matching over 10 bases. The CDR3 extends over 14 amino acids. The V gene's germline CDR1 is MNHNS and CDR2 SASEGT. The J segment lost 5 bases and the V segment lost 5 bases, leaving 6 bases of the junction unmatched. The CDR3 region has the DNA TGTGCCAGCAGTCATCGGGACAGGGGAAACGAGCAGTACTTC. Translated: CASSHRDRGNEQYF.

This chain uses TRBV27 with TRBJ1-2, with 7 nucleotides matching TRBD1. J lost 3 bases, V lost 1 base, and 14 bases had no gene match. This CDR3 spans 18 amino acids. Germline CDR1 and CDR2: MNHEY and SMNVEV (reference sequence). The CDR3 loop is CASSLYTPPTGPDYGYTF. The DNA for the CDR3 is TGTGCCAGCAGTTTATATACCCCCCCGACAGGGCCCGACTATGGCTACACCTTC.

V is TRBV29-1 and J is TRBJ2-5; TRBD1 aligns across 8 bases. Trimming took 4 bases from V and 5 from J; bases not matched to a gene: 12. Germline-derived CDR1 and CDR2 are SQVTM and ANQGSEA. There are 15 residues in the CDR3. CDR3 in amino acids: CSVGQQGDAWETQYF. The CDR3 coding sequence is TGCAGCGTTGGACAACAGGGGGACGCTTGGGAGACCCAGTACTTC.

As DNA, the CDR3 is TGTGCCAGCAGGGGGGACAGAGATACGCAGTATTTT. Translated, it gives CASRGDRDTQYF. The chain combines TRBV2 with TRBJ2-3; TRBD1 matches 7 bases. J gave up 5 bases and V 6 bases, and 2 bases lay outside the gene matches. The CDR3 spans 12 residues. Per the germline V gene, CDR1 is SNHLY and CDR2 is FYNNEI.

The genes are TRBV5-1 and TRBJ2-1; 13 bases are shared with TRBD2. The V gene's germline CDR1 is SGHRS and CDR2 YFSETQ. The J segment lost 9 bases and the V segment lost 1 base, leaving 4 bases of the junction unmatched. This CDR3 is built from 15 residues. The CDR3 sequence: CASSLTSGGAIEQFF. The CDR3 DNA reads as TGCGCCAGCAGCTTGACTAGCGGGGGGGCCATTGAGCAGTTCTTC.

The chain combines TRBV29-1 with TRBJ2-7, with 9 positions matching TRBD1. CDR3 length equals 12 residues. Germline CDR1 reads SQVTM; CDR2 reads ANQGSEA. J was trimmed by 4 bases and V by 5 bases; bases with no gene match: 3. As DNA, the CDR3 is TGCAGCGTTAAGACAGGGGGGTACGAGCAGTACTTC. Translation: CSVKTGGYEQYF.

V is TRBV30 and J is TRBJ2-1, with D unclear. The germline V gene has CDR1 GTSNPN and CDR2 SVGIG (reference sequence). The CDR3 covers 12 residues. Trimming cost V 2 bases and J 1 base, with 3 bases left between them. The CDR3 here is CAWSSSYNEQFF. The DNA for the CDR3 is TGTGCCTGGAGTAGTTCCTACAATGAGCAGTTCTTC.

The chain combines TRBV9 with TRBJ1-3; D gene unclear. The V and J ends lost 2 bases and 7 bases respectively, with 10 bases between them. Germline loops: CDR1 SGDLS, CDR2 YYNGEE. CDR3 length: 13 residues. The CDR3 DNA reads TGTGCCAGCAGCGTCGGGATTGAGAACACCATATATTTT. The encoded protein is CASSVGIENTIYF.

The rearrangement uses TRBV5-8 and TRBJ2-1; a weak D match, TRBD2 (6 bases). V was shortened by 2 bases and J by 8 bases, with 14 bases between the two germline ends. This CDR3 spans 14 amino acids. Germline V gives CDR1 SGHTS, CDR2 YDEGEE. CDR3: CASSFGGMEDEQFF. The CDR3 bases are TGTGCCAGCAGCTTCGGCGGGATGGAGGATGAGCAGTTCTTC.

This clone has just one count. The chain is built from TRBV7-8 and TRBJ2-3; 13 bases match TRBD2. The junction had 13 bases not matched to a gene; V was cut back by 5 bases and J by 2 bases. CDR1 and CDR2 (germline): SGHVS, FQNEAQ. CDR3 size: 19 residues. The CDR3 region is CASSPLWTSGGRVTDTQYF. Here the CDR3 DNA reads TGTGCCAGCAGCCCGCTTTGGACTAGCGGGGGTCGGGTCACAGATACGCAGTATTTT.

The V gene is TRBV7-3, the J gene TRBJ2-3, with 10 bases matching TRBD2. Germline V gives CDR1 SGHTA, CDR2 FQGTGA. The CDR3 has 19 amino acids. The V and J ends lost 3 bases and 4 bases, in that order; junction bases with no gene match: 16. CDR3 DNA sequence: TGTGCCAGCAGCTTTAGTTGGAGCGGGGGGGCCTTGGAGGCAGATACGCAGTATTTT. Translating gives CASSFSWSGGALEADTQYF.

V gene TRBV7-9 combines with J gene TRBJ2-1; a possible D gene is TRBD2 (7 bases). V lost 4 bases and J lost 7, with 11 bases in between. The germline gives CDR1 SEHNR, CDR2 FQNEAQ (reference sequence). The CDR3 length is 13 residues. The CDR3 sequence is CASSSGRGNEQFF. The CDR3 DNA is TGTGCCAGCAGCTCAGGGAGGGGGAATGAGCAGTTCTTC.

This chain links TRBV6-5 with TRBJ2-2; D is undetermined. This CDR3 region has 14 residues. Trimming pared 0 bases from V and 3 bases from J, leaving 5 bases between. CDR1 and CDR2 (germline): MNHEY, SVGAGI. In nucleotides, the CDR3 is TGTGCCAGCAGTTACTCGAGCGACACCGGGGAGCTGTTTTTT. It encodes CASSYSSDTGELFF.

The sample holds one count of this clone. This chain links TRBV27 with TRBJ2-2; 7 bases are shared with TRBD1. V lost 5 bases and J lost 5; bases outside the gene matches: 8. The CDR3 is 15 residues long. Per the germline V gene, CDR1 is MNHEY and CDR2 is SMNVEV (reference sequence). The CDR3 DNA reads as TGTGCCAGCAGTCAGGGGACAGTGGGGACCGGGGAGCTGTTTTTT. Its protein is CASSQGTVGTGELFF.